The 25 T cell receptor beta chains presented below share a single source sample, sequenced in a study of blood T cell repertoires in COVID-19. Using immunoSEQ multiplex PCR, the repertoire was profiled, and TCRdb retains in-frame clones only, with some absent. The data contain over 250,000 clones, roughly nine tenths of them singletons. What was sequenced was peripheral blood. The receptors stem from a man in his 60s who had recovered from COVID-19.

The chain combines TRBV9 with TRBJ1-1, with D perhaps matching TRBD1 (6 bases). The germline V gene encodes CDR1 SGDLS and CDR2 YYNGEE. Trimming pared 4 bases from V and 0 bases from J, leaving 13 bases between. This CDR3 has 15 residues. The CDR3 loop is CASSTTGTLNTEAFF. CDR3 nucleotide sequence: TGTGCCAGCAGCACGACCGGGACATTGAACACTGAAGCTTTCTTT.

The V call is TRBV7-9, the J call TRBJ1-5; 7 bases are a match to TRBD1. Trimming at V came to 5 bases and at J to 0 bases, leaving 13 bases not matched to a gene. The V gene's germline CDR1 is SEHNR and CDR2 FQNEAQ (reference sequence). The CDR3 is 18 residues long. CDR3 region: CASSPLSWDSNSNQPQHF. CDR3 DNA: TGTGCCAGCAGCCCCCTTTCCTGGGACAGTAATAGCAATCAGCCCCAGCATTTT.

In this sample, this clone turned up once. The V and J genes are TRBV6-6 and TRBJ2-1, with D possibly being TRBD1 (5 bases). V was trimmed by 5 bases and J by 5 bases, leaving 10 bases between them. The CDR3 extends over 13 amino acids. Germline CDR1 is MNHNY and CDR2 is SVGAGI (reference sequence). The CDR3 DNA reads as TGTGCCAGCAGTCTTTTGACAGACAATGAGCAGTTCTTC. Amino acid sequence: CASSLLTDNEQFF.

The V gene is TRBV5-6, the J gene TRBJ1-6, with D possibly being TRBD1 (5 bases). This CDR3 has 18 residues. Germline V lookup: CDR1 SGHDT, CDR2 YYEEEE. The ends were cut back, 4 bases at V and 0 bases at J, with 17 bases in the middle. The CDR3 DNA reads TGTGCCAGCAGCCGGTATAAGTACGGGGGCTCCTATAATTCACCCCTCCACTTT. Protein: CASSRYKYGGSYNSPLHF.

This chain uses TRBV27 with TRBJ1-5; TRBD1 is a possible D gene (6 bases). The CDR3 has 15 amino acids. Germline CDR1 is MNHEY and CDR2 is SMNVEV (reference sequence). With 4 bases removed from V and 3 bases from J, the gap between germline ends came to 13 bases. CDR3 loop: CASSSRTAPNQPQHF. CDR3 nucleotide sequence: TGTGCCAGCAGTTCACGGACAGCCCCCAATCAGCCCCAGCATTTT.

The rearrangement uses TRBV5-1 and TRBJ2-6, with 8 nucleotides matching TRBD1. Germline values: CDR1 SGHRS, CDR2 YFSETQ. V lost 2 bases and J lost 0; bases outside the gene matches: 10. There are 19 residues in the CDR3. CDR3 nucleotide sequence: TGCGCCAGCAGCTTATTTGGACAGGGACAGAACTCTGGGGCCAACGTCCTGACTTTC. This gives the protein CASSLFGQGQNSGANVLTF.

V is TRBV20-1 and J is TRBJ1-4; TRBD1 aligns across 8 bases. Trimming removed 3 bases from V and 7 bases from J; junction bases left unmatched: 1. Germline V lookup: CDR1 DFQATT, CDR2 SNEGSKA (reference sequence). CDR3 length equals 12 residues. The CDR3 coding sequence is TGCAGTGCTAGTGGGACAGGTGAAAAACTGTTTTTT. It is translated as CSASGTGEKLFF.

The chain's CDR3 is CAWSEGPGELFF. CDR3 in DNA: TGTGCCTGGAGTGAGGGGCCCGGGGAGCTGTTTTTT. The chain joins TRBV30 to TRBJ2-2, with D tentatively TRBD1 (5 bases). Trimming took off 1 base at V and 6 bases at J, with 6 bases between the two ends. Germline CDR1 reads GTSNPN; CDR2 reads SVGIG (reference sequence). The CDR3 length is 12 residues.

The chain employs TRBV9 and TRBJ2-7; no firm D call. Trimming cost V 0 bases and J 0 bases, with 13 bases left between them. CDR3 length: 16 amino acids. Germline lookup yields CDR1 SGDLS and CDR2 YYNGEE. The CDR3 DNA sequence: TGTGCCAGCAGCGTAGACCCCACGGGTAGCTCCTACGAGCAGTACTTC. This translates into CASSVDPTGSSYEQYF. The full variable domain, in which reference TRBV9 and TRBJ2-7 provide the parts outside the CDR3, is DSGVTQTPKHLITATGQRVTLRCSPRSGDLSVYWYQQSLDQGLQFLIQYYNGEERAKGNILERFSAQQFPDLHSELNLSSLELGDSALYFCASSVDPTGSSYEQYFGPGTRLTVT.

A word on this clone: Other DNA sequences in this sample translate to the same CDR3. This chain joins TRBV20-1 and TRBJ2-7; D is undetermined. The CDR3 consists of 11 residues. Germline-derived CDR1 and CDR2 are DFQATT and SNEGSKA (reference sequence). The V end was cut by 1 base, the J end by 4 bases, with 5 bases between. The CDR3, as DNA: TGCAGTGCTAGAGGACAATACGAGCAGTACTTC. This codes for CSARGQYEQYF.

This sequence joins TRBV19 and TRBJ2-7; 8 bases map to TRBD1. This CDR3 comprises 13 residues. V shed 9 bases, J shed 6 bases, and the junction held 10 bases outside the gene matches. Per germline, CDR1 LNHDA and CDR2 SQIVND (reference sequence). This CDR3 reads CASTRTGWSEQYF. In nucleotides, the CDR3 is TGTGCCAGCACTCGGACAGGGTGGAGCGAGCAGTACTTC.

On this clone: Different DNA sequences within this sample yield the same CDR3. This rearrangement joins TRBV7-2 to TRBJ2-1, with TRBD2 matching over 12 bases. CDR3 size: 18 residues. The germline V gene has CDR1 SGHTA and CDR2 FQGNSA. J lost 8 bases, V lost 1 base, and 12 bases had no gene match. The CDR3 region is CASSLVALAGGRGDEQFF. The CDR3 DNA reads TGTGCCAGCAGCTTAGTAGCTCTAGCGGGGGGGCGGGGCGATGAGCAGTTCTTC.

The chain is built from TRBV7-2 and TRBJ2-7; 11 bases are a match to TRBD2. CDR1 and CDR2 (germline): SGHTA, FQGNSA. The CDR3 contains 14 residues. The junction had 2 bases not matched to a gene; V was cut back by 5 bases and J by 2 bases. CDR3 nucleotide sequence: TGTGCCAGCAGCACGACTAGCGGGGCCTACGAGCAGTACTTC. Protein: CASSTTSGAYEQYF. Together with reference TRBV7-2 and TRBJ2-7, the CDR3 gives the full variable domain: GAGVSQSPSNKVTEKGKDVELRCDPISGHTALYWYRQSLGQGLEFLIYFQGNSAPDKSGLPSDRFSAERTGGSVSTLTIQRTQQEDSAVYLCASSTTSGAYEQYFGPGTRLTVT.

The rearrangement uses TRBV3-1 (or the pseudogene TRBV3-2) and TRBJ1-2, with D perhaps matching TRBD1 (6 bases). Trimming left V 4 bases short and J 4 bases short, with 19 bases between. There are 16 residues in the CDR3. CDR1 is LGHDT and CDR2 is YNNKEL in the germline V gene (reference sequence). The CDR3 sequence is CASSLGTRDTPYGYTF. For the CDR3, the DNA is TGTGCCAGCAGCCTTGGGACCAGGGACACCCCCTATGGCTACACCTTC.

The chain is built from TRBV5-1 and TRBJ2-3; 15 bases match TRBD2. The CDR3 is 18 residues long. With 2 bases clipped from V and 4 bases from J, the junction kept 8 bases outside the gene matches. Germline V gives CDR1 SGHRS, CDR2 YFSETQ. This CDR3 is CASSLGTSGGFVADTQYF. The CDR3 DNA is TGCGCCAGCAGCTTAGGGACTAGCGGGGGGTTTGTCGCAGATACGCAGTATTTT.

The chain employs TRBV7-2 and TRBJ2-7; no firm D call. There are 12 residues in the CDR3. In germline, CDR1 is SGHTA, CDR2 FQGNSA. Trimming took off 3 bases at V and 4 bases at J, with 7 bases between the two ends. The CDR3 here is CASSFFGYEQYF. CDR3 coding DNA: TGTGCCAGCAGCTTTTTCGGTTACGAGCAGTACTTC.

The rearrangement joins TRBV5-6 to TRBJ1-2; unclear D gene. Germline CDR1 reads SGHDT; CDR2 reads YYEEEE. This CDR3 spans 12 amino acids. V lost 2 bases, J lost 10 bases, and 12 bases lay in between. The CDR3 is CASSLTVADYTF. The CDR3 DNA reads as TGTGCCAGCAGCTTAACGGTCGCCGACTACACCTTC.

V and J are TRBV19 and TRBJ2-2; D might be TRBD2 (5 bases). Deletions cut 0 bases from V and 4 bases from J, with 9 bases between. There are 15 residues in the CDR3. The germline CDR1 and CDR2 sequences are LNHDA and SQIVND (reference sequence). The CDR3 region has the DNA TGTGCCAGTAGTATAGATCTCGGAGGCACCGGGGAGCTGTTTTTT. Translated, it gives CASSIDLGGTGELFF.

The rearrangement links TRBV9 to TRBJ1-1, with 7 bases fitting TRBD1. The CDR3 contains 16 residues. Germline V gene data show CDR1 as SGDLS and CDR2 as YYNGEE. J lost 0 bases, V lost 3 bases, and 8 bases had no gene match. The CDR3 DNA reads TGTGCCAGCAGCGAGGGACAGATCCCTATGAACACTGAAGCTTTCTTT. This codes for CASSEGQIPMNTEAFF.

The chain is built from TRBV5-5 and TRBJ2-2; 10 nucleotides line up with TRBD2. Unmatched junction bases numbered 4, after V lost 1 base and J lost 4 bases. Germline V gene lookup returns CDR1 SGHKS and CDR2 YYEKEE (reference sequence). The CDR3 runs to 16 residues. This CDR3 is CASSLQAGGPTGELFF. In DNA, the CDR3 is TGTGCCAGCAGCTTGCAAGCGGGGGGGCCCACCGGGGAGCTGTTTTTT.

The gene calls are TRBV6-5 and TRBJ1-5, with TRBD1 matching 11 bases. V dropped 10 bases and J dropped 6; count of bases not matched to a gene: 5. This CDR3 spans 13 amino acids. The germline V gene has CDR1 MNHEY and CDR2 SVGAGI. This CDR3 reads CATGQGAGQPQHF. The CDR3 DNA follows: TGTGCCACCGGACAGGGGGCCGGTCAGCCCCAGCATTTT.

CDR3 residues: CASSTSGGSYEQYF. CDR3 DNA sequence: TGTGCCAGTAGTACTAGCGGGGGCTCCTACGAGCAGTACTTC. V usage is TRBV19 and J usage is TRBJ2-7; 10 bases match TRBD2. The CDR3 runs 14 residues. Germline CDR1 and CDR2: LNHDA and SQIVND (reference sequence). After removal of 4 bases from V and 0 bases from J, the junction contained 0 bases not matched to a gene.

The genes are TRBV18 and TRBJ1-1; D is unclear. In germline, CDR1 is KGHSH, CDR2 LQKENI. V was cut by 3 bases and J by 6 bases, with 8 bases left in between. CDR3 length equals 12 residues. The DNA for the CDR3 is TGTGCCAGCTCACCGGCTTCGCCTGAAGCTTTCTTT. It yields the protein CASSPASPEAFF.

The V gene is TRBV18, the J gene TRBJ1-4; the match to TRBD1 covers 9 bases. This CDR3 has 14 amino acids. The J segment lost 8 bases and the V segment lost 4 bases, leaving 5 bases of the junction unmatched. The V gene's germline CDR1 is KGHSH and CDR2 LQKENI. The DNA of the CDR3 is TGTGCCAGCTCACAGGGACAGGGAGAGGAAAAACTGTTTTTT. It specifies CASSQGQGEEKLFF.

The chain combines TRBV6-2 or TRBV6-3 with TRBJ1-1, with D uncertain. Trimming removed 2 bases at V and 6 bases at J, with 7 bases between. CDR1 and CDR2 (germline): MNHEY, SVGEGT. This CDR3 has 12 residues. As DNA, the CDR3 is TGTGCCAGCAGTTACAATGAGGCTGAAGCTTTCTTT. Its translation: CASSYNEAEAFF.